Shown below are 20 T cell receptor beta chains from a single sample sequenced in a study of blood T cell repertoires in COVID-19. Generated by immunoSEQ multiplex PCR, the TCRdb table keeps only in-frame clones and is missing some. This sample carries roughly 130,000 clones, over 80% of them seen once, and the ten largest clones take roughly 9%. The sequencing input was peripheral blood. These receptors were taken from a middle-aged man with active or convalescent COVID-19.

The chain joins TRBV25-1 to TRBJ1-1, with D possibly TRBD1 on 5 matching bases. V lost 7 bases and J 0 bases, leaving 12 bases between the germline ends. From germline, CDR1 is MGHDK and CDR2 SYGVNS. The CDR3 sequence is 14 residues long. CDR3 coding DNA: TGTGCCAGCACTACCAGGGATTTGAACACTGAAGCTTTCTTT. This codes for CASTTRDLNTEAFF.

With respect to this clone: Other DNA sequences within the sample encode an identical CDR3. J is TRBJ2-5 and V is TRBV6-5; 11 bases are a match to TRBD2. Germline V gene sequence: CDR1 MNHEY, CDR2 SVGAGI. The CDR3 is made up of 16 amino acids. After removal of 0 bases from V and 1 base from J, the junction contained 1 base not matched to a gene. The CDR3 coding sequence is TGTGCCAGCAGTTACTCCCTAGCGGGGGGCCAAGAGACCCAGTACTTC. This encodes CASSYSLAGGQETQYF.

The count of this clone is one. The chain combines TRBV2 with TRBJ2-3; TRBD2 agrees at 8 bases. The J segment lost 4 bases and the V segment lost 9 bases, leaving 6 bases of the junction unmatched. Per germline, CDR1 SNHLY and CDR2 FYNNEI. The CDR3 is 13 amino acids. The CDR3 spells CASSGTRADTQYF. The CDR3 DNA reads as TGTGCCAGTTCCGGGACTAGGGCAGATACGCAGTATTTT.

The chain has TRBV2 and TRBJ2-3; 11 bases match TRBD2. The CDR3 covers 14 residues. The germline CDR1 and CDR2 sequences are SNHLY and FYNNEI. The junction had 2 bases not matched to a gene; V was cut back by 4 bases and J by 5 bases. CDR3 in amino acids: CASSVLAGEDTQYF. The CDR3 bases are TGTGCCAGCAGTGTACTAGCGGGGGAAGATACGCAGTATTTT. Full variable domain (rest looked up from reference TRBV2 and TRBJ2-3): EPEVTQTPSHQVTQMGQEVILRCVPISNHLYFYWYRQILGQKVEFLVSFYNNEISEKSEIFDDQFSVERPDGSNFTLKIRSTKLEDSAMYFCASSVLAGEDTQYFGPGTRLTVL.

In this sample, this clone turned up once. The CDR3 nucleotides are TGTGCCAGCAGTCAAGGCACCGGGAAGAAATTACGCTACACCTTC. Translated, it gives CASSQGTGKKLRYTF. The chain is built from TRBV6-2 or TRBV6-3 and TRBJ1-2, with no clear D. Germline-derived CDR1 and CDR2 are MNHEY and SVGEGT. The CDR3 consists of 15 residues. Trimming removed 5 bases from V and 9 bases from J, with 22 bases in between.

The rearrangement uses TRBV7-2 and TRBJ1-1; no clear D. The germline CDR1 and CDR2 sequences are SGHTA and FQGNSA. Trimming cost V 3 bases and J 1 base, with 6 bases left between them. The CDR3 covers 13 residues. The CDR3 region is CASSFNRNTEAFF. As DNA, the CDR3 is TGTGCCAGCAGCTTTAACAGGAACACTGAAGCTTTCTTT.

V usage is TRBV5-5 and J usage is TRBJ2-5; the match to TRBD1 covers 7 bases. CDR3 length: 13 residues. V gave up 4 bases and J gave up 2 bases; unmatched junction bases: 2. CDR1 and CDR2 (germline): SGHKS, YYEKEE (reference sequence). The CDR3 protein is CASSRQGQETQYF. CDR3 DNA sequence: TGTGCCAGCAGCAGACAGGGACAAGAGACCCAGTACTTC. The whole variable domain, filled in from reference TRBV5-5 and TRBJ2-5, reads DAGVTQSPTHLIKTRGQQVTLRCSPISGHKSVSWYQQVLGQGPQFIFQYYEKEERGRGNFPDRFSARQFPNYSSELNVNALLLGDSALYLCASSRQGQETQYFGPGTRLLVL.

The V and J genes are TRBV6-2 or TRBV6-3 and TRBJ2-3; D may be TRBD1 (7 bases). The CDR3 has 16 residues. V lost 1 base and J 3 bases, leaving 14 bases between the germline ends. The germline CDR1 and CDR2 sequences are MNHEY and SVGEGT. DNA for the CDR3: TGTGCCAGCAGTTACTTGGAGGGGGCCCTGACAGATACGCAGTATTTT. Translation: CASSYLEGALTDTQYF.

For the CDR3, the DNA is TGTGCCAGCAGTTATGGGGAAGGAGGAGGTTCGGCTTTCTTT. Translated, it gives CASSYGEGGGSAFF. This chain uses TRBV6-5 with TRBJ1-1; D gene uncertain. The germline V gene encodes CDR1 MNHEY and CDR2 SVGAGI. The ends were cut back, 3 bases at V and 11 bases at J, with 19 bases in the middle. This CDR3 spans 14 amino acids.

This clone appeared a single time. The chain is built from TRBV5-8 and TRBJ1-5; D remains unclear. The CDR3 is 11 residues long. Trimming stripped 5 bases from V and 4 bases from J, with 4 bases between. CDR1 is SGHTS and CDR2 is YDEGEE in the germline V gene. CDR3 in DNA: TGTGCCAGCAGTCTGAATCAGCCCCAGCATTTT. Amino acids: CASSLNQPQHF.

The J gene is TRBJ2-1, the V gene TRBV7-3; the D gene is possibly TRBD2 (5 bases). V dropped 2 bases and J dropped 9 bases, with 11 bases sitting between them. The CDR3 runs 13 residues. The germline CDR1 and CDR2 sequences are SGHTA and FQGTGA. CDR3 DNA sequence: TGTGCCAGCAGCTTAGCCCTAGCTGGTGAGCAGTTCTTC. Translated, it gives CASSLALAGEQFF.

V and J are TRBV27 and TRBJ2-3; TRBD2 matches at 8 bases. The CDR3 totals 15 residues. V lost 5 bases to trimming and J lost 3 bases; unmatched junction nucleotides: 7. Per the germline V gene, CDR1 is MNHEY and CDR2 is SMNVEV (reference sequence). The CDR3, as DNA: TGTGCCAGCAGTCCACGGGGGGGGTTAACAGATACGCAGTATTTT. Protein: CASSPRGGLTDTQYF.

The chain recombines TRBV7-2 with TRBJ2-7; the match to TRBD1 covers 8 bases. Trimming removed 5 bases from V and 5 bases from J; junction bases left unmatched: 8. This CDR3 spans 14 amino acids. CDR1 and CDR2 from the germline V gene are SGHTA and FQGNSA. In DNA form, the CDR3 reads TGTGCCAGCAGCCCCACCGGACAGGGCAACGAGCAGTACTTC. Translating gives CASSPTGQGNEQYF.

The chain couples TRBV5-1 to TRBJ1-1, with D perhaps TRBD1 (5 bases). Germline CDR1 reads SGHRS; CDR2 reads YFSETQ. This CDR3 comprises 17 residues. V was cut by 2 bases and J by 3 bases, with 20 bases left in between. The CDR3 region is CASSFGGPVAGDTEAFF. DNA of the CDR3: TGCGCCAGCAGCTTTGGTGGCCCGGTCGCGGGGGACACTGAAGCTTTCTTT.

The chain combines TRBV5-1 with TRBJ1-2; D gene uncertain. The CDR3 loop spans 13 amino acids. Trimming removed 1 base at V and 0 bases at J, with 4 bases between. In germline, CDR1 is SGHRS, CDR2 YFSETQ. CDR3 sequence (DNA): TGCGCCAGCAGCTTGACAGCTAACTATGGCTACACCTTC. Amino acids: CASSLTANYGYTF.

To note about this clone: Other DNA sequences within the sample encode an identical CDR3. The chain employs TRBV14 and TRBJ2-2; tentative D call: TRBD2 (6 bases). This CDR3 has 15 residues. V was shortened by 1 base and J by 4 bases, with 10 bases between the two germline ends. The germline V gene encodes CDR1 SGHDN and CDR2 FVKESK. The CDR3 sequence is CASSQVPAGTGELFF. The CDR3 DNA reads TGTGCCAGCAGCCAAGTCCCAGCGGGCACCGGGGAGCTGTTTTTT.

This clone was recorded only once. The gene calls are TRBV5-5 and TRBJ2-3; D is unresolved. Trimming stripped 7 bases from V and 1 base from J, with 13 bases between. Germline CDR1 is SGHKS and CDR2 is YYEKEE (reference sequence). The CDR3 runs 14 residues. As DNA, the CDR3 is TGTGCCAGCCAAGAGGCCAGAGGCACAGATACGCAGTATTTT. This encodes CASQEARGTDTQYF. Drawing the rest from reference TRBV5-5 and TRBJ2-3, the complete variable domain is DAGVTQSPTHLIKTRGQQVTLRCSPISGHKSVSWYQQVLGQGPQFIFQYYEKEERGRGNFPDRFSARQFPNYSSELNVNALLLGDSALYLCASQEARGTDTQYFGPGTRLTVL.

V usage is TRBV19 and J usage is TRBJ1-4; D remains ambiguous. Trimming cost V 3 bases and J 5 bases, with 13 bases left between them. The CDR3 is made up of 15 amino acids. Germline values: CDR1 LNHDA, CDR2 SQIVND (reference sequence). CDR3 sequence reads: CASSIGSSGNEKLFF. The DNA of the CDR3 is TGTGCCAGTAGTATTGGGAGTTCGGGAAATGAAAAACTGTTTTTT.

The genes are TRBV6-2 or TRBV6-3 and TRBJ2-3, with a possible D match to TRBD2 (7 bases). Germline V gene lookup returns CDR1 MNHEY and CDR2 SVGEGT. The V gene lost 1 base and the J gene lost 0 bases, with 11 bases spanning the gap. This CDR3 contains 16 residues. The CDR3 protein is CASSYWAGASTDTQYF. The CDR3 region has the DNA TGTGCCAGCAGTTACTGGGCGGGGGCGAGCACAGATACGCAGTATTTT.

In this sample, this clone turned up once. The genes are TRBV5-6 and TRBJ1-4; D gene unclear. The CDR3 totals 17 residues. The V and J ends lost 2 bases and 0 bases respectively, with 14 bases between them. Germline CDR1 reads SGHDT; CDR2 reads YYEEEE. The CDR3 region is CASSLFAGAATNEKLFF. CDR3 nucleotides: TGTGCCAGCAGCTTATTCGCAGGCGCCGCAACTAATGAAAAACTGTTTTTT.